This T cell receptor beta chain was obtained from a study of blood T cell repertoires in COVID-19. Study overall: Researchers got acute and convalescent COVID-19 samples from the United States, Italy and Spain. T cells, B-cell-depleted T cells, or PBMCs supplied cDNA or gDNA.

Original data processing: Cell counts per sample came from amplifying reference gene primers. TCRdb's copy holds only in-frame clones and misses some; the assay was immunoSEQ multiplex PCR. V, J and clone size derive from that table, while D and trimming were established from the DNA sequence. The sample records about 83,000 clones, 75% to 90% being singletons. The CDR3 spans 14 residues. Germline CDR1 SGHRS, CDR2 YFSETQ. Trimming shortened V by 0 bases and J by 5 bases, and 11 bases separated the two germline ends. Sequencing input: peripheral blood. The TCR comes from a woman aged 45-65 years with active or convalescent COVID-19. The chain links TRBV5-1 to TRBJ1-1; no reliable D call. The DNA of the CDR3 is TGCGCCAGCAGCTTGGACGCCCGCGGAACTGAAGCTTTCTTT. Protein: CASSLDARGTEAFF. Based on the CDR3 plus reference TRBV5-1 and TRBJ1-1, the full variable domain is KAGVTQTPRYLIKTRGQQVTLSCSPISGHRSVSWYQQTPGQGLQFLFEYFSETQRNKGNFPGRFSGRQFSNSRSEMNVSTLELGDSALYLCASSLDARGTEAFFGQGTRLTVV.